Presented here are 12 T cell receptor beta chains from one specimen sequenced in a study of tumor and adjacent non-tumor tissue in lung cancer. The template was RNA from unsorted bulk tissue. More than 3 cm separated this lung sample from the edge of the tumor. The library came from three nested PCR rounds adapted from ARM-PCR protocols. TCRdb used MiXCR to reprocess the multiplex PCR reads, holding one entry per CDR3 protein. This sample has about 50,000 distinct CDR3 sequences, with just under 75% found just once. Sequenced sample: distant non-tumor lung tissue. Receptor source: a woman aged 55-70 years with non-small cell lung cancer.

With respect to this clonotype: This sequence may be a read error, since a much larger clone differs from it by one base. V is TRBV28 and J is TRBJ2-7, with 8 positions matching TRBD1. The CDR3 loop spans 15 amino acids. V lost 1 base and J lost 5; bases outside the gene matches: 7. Germline values: CDR1 MDHEN, CDR2 SYDVKM. CDR3 bases: TGTGCCAGCAGTTTATTAGGGGGACAGGCCAACGAGCAGTACTTC. Translation gives CASSLLGGQANEQYF.

The chain is built from TRBV6-2 or TRBV6-3 and TRBJ2-2, with 7 bases aligning to TRBD1. Trimming took 10 bases from V and 1 from J; bases not matched to a gene: 15. The CDR3 runs 17 residues. Germline V gene sequence: CDR1 MNHEY, CDR2 SVGEGT. In DNA, the CDR3 is TGTGCCACCAGGCCCTGGGACAGAAACTTGAACACCGGGGAGCTGTTTTTT. Its translation: CATRPWDRNLNTGELFF.

Notes on this clonotype: This may come from a read error, since a much larger clone is one base off. V gene TRBV28 combines with J gene TRBJ2-7; 9 bases agree with TRBD2. Germline assignment: CDR1 MDHEN and CDR2 SYDVKM. Trimming cost V 2 bases and J 2 bases; bases outside gene matches: 4. The CDR3 sequence is 15 residues long. CDR3 nucleotide sequence: TGTGCCAGCAGTTTAGCAGCGGGGGGAACCTACGAGCAGTACTTC. This codes for CASSLAAGGTYEQYF.

Note on this clonotype: This may be a read error, as it is one base from a much larger clone. This chain links TRBV10-3 with TRBJ1-5; 7 bases fit TRBD1. The CDR3 sequence is 13 residues long. Germline V gene data show CDR1 as ENHRY and CDR2 as SYGVKD. As DNA, the CDR3 is TGTGCCATCAGTTGGACGGGGGGACAGCCCCACCATTTT. This codes for CAISWTGGQPHHF.

This clonotype was counted between two and nine times. The CDR3 does not close with the conserved phenylalanine or tryptophan, likely indicating a read error. The genes are TRBV6-2 or TRBV6-3 and TRBJ1-1, with 8 bases identical to TRBD1. Per the germline V gene, CDR1 is MNHEY and CDR2 is SVGEGT. V lost 2 bases and J lost 5; bases outside the gene matches: 10. CDR3 length equals 16 residues. CDR3 nucleotide sequence: TGTGCCAGCAGTTACCCCGGGACAGGCTTAGTAACTGAAGCTTTCCTT. Translated: CASSYPGTGLVTEAFL.

This clonotype occurred once. One junction end disagrees with the germline gene, perhaps due to a read error. The rearrangement links TRBV4-3 to TRBJ2-6, with D possibly being TRBD2 (6 bases). The CDR3 runs to 16 residues. CDR1 is LGHNA, CDR2 YSLEER, per germline. Here the CDR3 DNA reads TGCGCCGGCAGCCCAGACTCCGGGGGTGGGGCCAACGCCCTGACTTTC. This translates into CAGSPDSGGGANALTF.

Turning to this clonotype: Because it lacks the conserved phenylalanine or tryptophan at the end, this CDR3 is likely a read error. This chain links TRBV6-6 with TRBJ1-1; D gene unclear. Germline CDR1 MNHNY, CDR2 SVGAGI (reference sequence). This CDR3 has 15 amino acids. In DNA form, the CDR3 reads TGTGTCAGCAGCTGGGGAACGACGGGTGACACTGAAGCTTTCTCT. The encoded protein is CVSSWGTTGDTEAFS.

The sample holds a few counts of this clonotype. This likely comes from a read error, as the CDR3 has no conserved phenylalanine or tryptophan at its end. The chain couples TRBV4-2 to TRBJ1-2; D is possibly TRBD1 (5 bases). This CDR3 has 15 amino acids. CDR1 and CDR2 (germline): LGHNA, YNFKEQ. V was shortened by 6 bases and J by 0 bases, with 14 bases between the two germline ends. CDR3: CASSQDGTSNYGYTL. The CDR3 DNA reads as TGTGCCAGCAGTCAGGATGGGACCTCTAACTATGGCTACACCCTC.

Concerning this clonotype itself: The germline gene is not matched at one end of the junction; a read error may be the cause. The V and J genes are TRBV4-1 and TRBJ1-5, with 9 bases that match TRBD1. The CDR3 spans 17 residues. Germline loops: CDR1 MGHRA, CDR2 YSYEKL. The CDR3 sequence is CASCQRVLDRGHQPQHF. In DNA form, the CDR3 reads TGTGCCAGCTGCCAAAGGGTTTTGGACAGGGGACATCAGCCCCAGCATTTT.

This clonotype has only a few counts. The V gene is TRBV11-2, the J gene TRBJ1-3; unclear D gene. Trimming shortened V by 5 bases and J by 4 bases, and 12 bases separated the two germline ends. The CDR3 is 14 residues long. Germline loops: CDR1 SGHAT, CDR2 FQNNGV. In DNA, the CDR3 is TGTGCCAGCAGCATCCCCACGTGGGGAAACACCATATATTTT. Its protein product is CASSIPTWGNTIYF.

J is TRBJ2-2 and V is TRBV6-2 or TRBV6-3, with D hard to call. The CDR3 is made up of 17 amino acids. Per the germline V gene, CDR1 is MNHEY and CDR2 is SVGEGT. V dropped 3 bases and J dropped 4 bases, with 18 bases sitting between them. CDR3 coding DNA: TGTGCCAGCAGTTATACCCAACAAAGGGCCAGCACCGGGGAGCTGTTTTTT. Amino acid sequence: CASSYTQQRASTGELFF.

Remarks on this clonotype: Just one base apart from a much larger clone, this may be a read error. The chain is built from TRBV9 and TRBJ2-1; 7 bases align to TRBD1. Looked up from germline, CDR1 is SGDLS and CDR2 is YYNGEE. This CDR3 is built from 13 residues. CDR3 in DNA: TGTGCCAGCAGCGGACAGGGAGACAATGAGCAGTCCTTC. This encodes CASSGQGDNEQSF. The variable domain in full, with the rest retrieved from reference TRBV9 and TRBJ2-1, is DSGVTQTPKHLITATGQRVTLRCSPRSGDLSVYWYQQSLDQGLQFLIQYYNGEERAKGNILERFSAQQFPDLHSELNLSSLELGDSALYFCASSGQGDNEQSFGPGTRLTVL.